This T cell receptor beta chain is from a study of identical twins. The CDR3 is 17 amino acids. The V gene lost 6 bases and the J gene lost 0 bases, with 21 bases spanning the gap. Per germline, CDR1 MNHEY and CDR2 SVGEGT. MiXCR, applied by TCRdb to the 5' RACE reads, yields one record per CDR3 protein. This table holds around 230,000 distinct CDR3 sequences, over 5% found once. The sample also formed part of further work on T cells expressing NK-cell markers. That paper states: These clonotypes also led the CD3+CD56-NKG2C+ fraction in a few donors.

The TCR sequence derives from a woman between 18 and 30 years old in good health. The chain employs TRBV6-2 or TRBV6-3 and TRBJ2-7; D is unresolved. Source material: CD8+ T cells sorted from blood. CDR3 bases: TGTGCCAGCAGCACTTTGGTCGGGCGGCGGCCCTCCTACGAGCAGTACTTC. Translated, it gives CASSTLVGRRPSYEQYF.